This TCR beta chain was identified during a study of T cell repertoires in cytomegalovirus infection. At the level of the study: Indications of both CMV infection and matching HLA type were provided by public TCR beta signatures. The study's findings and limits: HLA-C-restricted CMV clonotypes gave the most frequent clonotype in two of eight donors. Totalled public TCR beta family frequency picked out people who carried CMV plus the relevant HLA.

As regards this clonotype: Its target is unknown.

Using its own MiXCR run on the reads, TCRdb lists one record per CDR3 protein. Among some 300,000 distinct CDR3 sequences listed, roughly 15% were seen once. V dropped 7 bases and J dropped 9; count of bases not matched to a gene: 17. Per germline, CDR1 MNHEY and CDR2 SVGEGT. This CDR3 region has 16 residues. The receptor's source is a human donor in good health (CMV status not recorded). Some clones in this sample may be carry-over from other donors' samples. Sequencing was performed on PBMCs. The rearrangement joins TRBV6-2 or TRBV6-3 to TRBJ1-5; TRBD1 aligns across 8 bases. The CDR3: CASNSADRGALGPQHF. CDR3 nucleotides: TGTGCCAGCAACTCCGCCGACAGGGGCGCTTTGGGGCCCCAGCATTTT.